This is a list of T cell receptor beta chains from one sample in a study of cytomegalovirus exposure and HLA in healthy donors. Repertoires were generated with immunoSEQ multiplex PCR, while TCRdb's copy carries only in-frame clones and drops some. The sample lists about 110,000 clones, 76% seen once, with 13% in the top ten. Sequenced input: PBMCs. These receptors came from a young man in good health and CMV-seropositive. CDR3s include the opening cysteine and the closing phenylalanine or tryptophan. D genes are given only for firm matches. The listing skips clone size in some rows; elsewhere it reads once, few, many or a size class.

clone size,V gene,D gene,J gene,CDR3 DNA,CDR3 protein
.,TRBV30,.,TRBJ2-5,TGTGCCTGGGAGGGTGGGGAGACCCAGTACTTC,CAWEGGETQYF
.,TRBV28,TRBD1,TRBJ2-7,TGTGCCAGCAGGGACAGGGGAGTTACCGAGCAGTACTTC,CASRDRGVTEQYF
.,TRBV4-3,.,TRBJ1-1,TGCGCCAGCAGCCAGGCCCCCCAGGGGAACACTGAAGCTTTCTTT,CASSQAPQGNTEAFF
.,TRBV19,.,TRBJ1-5,TGTGCCAGTAGTATGGTAACGGGCAATCAGCCCCAGCATTTT,CASSMVTGNQPQHF
.,TRBV27,.,TRBJ2-1,TGTGCCAGCACTAGACTAGGGAACAATGAGCAGTTCTTC,CASTRLGNNEQFF
once,TRBV10-3,.,TRBJ2-3,TGTGCCATCAGTGAGCCCCGGGGAGCGGGACACACAGATACGCAGTATTTT,CAISEPRGAGHTDTQYF
few,TRBV2,.,TRBJ2-1,TGTGCCAGCAGGATGGGCCACGGCTCCTACAATGAGCAGTTCTTC,CASRMGHGSYNEQFF
.,TRBV30,TRBD1,TRBJ1-6,TGTGCCTGGATGTTCGGGACAGTTAATTCACCCCTCCACTTT,CAWMFGTVNSPLHF
.,TRBV30,.,TRBJ2-7,TGTGCCTGGACTTCCGGCTACGAGCAGTACTTC,CAWTSGYEQYF
.,TRBV27,.,TRBJ2-2,TGTGCCAGCACGCCCTCCCGGACAGCGAACACCGGGGAGCTGTTTTTT,CASTPSRTANTGELFF
.,TRBV4-3,.,TRBJ1-4,TGCGCCAGCAGCCTCGAGGAGGAGGCTAATGAAAAACTGTTTTTT,CASSLEEEANEKLFF
.,TRBV7-4,.,TRBJ2-5,TGTGCCAGCAGCTTACCAGGGTCCGAGACCCAGTACTTC,CASSLPGSETQYF
.,TRBV19,.,TRBJ2-7,TGTGCCAGTAGTATCCAGCCTAGCCCCACCTACGAGCAGTACTTC,CASSIQPSPTYEQYF
.,TRBV10-3,.,TRBJ1-2,TGTGCCATCAGTGAGTCAGTCCCGGGGAACTATGGCTACACCTTC,CAISESVPGNYGYTF
.,TRBV5-1,.,TRBJ2-4,TGCGCCAGCCGATACGGGCACGGGCGGGGAAATGTCAAAAACATTCAGTACTTC,CASRYGHGRGNVKNIQYF
.,TRBV19,.,TRBJ2-6,TGTGCCAGCCACCCCGGGGTGGGGAATTCTGGGGCCAACGTCCTGACTTTC,CASHPGVGNSGANVLTF
.,TRBV4-1,.,TRBJ1-4,TGCGCCAGCAGCCAGAGGTCGGGAACTAATGAAAAACTGTTTTTT,CASSQRSGTNEKLFF
once,TRBV7-2,.,TRBJ2-7,TGTGCCAGCAGCTTAGTGAGCGGTTCCTACGAGCAGTACTTC,CASSLVSGSYEQYF
few,TRBV12-5,.,TRBJ2-1,TGTGCTAGTGGTTTGGAGGGACTGTCCAATGAGCAGTTCTTC,CASGLEGLSNEQFF
.,TRBV28,.,TRBJ1-1,TGTGCCAGCAGTTCGCACCAGGGGCCGACTGAAGCTTTCTTT,CASSSHQGPTEAFF
.,TRBV4-2,TRBD2,TRBJ2-1,TGTGCCAGCAGCCAAGCTAGCGGGGGCTGGGGTGAGCAGTTCTTC,CASSQASGGWGEQFF
.,TRBV6-5,.,TRBJ2-6,TGTGCCAGCAGTTACTCTGGGGGCGCGGGGGCCAACGTCCTGACTTTC,CASSYSGGAGANVLTF
.,TRBV27,TRBD2,TRBJ2-5,TGTGCCAGCAGTTCCGGGGGGGGAGGAGAAGAGCAGTACTTC,CASSSGGGGEEQYF
.,TRBV19,TRBD1,TRBJ2-5,TGTGCCAGTACCATCTCATCGGACAGGGTAGAGACCCAGTACTTC,CASTISSDRVETQYF
.,TRBV13,.,TRBJ2-1,TGTGCCAGCAGTCTTGGGCAGATTTACAATGAGCAGTTCTTC,CASSLGQIYNEQFF
.,TRBV9,TRBD2,TRBJ2-3,TGTGCCAGCAGCGTGCGACTAGCGGGGACAGATACGCAGTATTTT,CASSVRLAGTDTQYF
many,TRBV21-1,.,TRBJ2-2,TGTGCCAGCAGCAAACGAACTAGCGGGGGGCTCACCGGGGAGCTGTTTTTT,CASSKRTSGGLTGELFF
.,TRBV7-2,TRBD2,TRBJ2-1,TGTGCCAGCAGCTTTTCCCTAGCGGTTGCCTACAATGAGCAGTTCTTC,CASSFSLAVAYNEQFF
few,TRBV5-1,TRBD2,TRBJ2-1,TGCGCCAGCAGCTTGCGGGGGGGCGGCAATGAGCAGTTCTTC,CASSLRGGGNEQFF
.,TRBV7-9,.,TRBJ1-1,TGTGCCAGCAGCTCAGAGGCAGGGAGGCGCACTGAAGCTTTCTTT,CASSSEAGRRTEAFF
few,TRBV4-2,TRBD1,TRBJ1-6,TGTGCCAGCAGCCAAGACGGGGGACAGGGGGGTTCACCCCTCCACTTT,CASSQDGGQGGSPLHF
.,TRBV7-8,TRBD2,TRBJ2-3,TGTGCCAGCAGCGAAACCCGGGGGGGCGGGGCAGATACGCAGTATTTT,CASSETRGGGADTQYF
.,TRBV18,TRBD1,TRBJ1-2,TGTGCCAGCTCACCCCAGGACAGGGGCGGCTACACCTTC,CASSPQDRGGYTF
.,TRBV4-3,.,TRBJ1-5,TGCGCCAGCAGCCAAACCACAGGGTCCCCCAATCAGCCCCAGCATTTT,CASSQTTGSPNQPQHF
few,TRBV30,.,TRBJ2-1,TGTGCCTCCGAGCTCGGACAGTACAATGAGCAGTTCTTC,CASELGQYNEQFF